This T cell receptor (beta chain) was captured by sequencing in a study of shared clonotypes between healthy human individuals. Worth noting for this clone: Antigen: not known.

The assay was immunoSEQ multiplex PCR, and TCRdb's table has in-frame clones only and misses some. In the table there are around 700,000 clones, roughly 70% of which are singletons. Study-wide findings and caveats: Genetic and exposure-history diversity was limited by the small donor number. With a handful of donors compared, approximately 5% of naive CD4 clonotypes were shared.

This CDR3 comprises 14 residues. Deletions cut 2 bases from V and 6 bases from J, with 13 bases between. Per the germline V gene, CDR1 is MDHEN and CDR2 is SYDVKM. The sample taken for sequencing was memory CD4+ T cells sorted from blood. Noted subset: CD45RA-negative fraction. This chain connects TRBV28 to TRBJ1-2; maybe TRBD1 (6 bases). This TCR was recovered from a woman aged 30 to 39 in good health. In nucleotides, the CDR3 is TGTGCCAGCAGTTTAGATGGGGGCGCGAATGGCTACACCTTC. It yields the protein CASSLDGGANGYTF.